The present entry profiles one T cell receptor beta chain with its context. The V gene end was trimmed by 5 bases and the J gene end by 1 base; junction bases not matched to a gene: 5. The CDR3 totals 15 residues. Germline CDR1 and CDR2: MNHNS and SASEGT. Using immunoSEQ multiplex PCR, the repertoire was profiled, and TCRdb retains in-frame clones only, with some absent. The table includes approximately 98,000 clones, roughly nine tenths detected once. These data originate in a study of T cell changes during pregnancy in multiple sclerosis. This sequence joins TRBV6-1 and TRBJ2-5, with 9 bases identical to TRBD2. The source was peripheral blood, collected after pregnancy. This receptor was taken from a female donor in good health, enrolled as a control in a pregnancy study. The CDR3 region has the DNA TGTGCCAGCAGTTGGGGTAGCGGGAGCCAAGAGACCCAGTACTTC. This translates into CASSWGSGSQETQYF.